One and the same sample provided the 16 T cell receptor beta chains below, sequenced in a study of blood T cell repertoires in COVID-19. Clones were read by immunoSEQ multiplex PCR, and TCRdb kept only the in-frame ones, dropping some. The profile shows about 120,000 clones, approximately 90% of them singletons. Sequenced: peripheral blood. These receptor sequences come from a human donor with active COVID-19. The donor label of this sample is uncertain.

This chain's CDR3 is CASSLFSRGKNIQYF. The CDR3 DNA sequence: TGTGCCAGCAGCTTGTTTTCGCGGGGGAAAAACATTCAGTACTTC. The chain has TRBV5-4 and TRBJ2-4; TRBD2 agrees at 7 bases. Losses at the gene ends were 1 base for V and 4 bases for J; bases not matched to a gene: 5. The CDR3 length is 15 residues. Germline lookup yields CDR1 SGHNT and CDR2 YYREEE (reference sequence).

CDR3: CASNVVQEPDTQYF. Here the CDR3 DNA reads TGTGCCAGCAACGTCGTACAGGAACCAGATACGCAGTATTTT. V usage is TRBV7-9 and J usage is TRBJ2-3; D is perhaps TRBD1 (5 bases). Trimming left V 7 bases short and J 4 bases short, with 15 bases between. The CDR3 extends over 14 amino acids. Germline V gene lookup returns CDR1 SEHNR and CDR2 FQNEAQ (reference sequence).

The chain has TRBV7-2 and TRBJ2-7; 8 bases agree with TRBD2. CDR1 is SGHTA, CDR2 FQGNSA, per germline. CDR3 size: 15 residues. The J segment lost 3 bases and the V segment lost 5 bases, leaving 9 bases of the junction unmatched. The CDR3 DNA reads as TGTGCCAGCAGCGTGATTAGCGGGGAGGTCTACGAGCAGTACTTC. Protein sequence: CASSVISGEVYEQYF.

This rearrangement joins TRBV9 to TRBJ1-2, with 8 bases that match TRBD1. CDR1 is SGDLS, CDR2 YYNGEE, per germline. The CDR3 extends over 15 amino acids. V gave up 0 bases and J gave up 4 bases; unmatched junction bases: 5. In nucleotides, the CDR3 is TGTGCCAGCAGCGTAGGGGTGACAGGGGCCTATGGCTACACCTTC. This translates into CASSVGVTGAYGYTF.

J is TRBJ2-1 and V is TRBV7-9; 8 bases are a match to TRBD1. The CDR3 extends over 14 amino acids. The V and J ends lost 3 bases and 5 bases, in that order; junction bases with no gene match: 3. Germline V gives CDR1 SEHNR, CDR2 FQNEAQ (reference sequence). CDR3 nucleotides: TGTGCCAGCAGCTTTGGGACAGGCCACAATGAGCAGTTCTTC. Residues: CASSFGTGHNEQFF.

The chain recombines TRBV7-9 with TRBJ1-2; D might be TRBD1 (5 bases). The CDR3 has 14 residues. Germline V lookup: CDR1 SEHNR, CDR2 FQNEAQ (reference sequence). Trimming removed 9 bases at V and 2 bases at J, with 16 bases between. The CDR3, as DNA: TGTGCCAGTAGGCCCGGGGGGGAGAACTATGGCTACACCTTC. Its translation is CASRPGGENYGYTF.

The CDR3 region has the DNA TGTGCCTCGAGCCTCGGGGGGGAAGAGACCCAGTACTTC. It specifies CASSLGGEETQYF. This chain uses TRBV30 with TRBJ2-5, with TRBD2 matching over 8 bases. Germline CDR1 GTSNPN, CDR2 SVGIG (reference sequence). V lost 7 bases to trimming and J lost 3 bases; unmatched junction nucleotides: 7. The CDR3 has 13 residues. Looking up the rest from reference TRBV30 and TRBJ2-5 gives the full variable domain: SQTIHQWPATLVQPVGSPLSLECTVEGTSNPNLYWYRQAAGRGLQLLFYSVGIGQISSEVPQNLSASRPQDRQFILSSKKLLLSDSGFYLCASSLGGEETQYFGPGTRLLVL.

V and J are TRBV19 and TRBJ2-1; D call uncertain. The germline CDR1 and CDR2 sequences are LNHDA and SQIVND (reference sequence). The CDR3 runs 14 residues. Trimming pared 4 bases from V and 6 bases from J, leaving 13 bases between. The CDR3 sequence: CASSKAAGFNEQFF. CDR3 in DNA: TGTGCCAGTAGTAAGGCAGCAGGCTTCAATGAGCAGTTCTTC.

DNA of the CDR3: TGTGCCAGCAGCTTGGACAGGGGGTCCACCGGGGAGCTGTTTTTT. Protein sequence: CASSLDRGSTGELFF. The V call is TRBV11-3, the J call TRBJ2-2, with 10 bases fitting TRBD1. The V segment lost 3 bases and the J segment 4 bases; nucleotides outside the gene matches: 2. CDR1 and CDR2 (germline): SGHNT, YENEEA. This CDR3 region has 15 residues.

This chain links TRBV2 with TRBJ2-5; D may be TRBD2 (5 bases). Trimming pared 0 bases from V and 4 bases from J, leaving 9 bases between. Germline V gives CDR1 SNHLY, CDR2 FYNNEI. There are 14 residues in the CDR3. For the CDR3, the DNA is TGTGCCAGCAGTGAAGCGGTAGAGGGAGAGACCCAGTACTTC. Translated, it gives CASSEAVEGETQYF.

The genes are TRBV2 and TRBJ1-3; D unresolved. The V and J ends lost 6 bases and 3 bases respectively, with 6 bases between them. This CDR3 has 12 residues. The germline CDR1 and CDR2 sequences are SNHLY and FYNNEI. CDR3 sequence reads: CASSGFGNTIYF. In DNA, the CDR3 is TGTGCCAGCAGCGGTTTTGGAAACACCATATATTTT.

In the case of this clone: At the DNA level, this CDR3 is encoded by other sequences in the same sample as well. DNA for the CDR3: TGTGCCAGCAGCTTACAAGCGGGGGGCTACACCTTC. It yields the protein CASSLQAGGYTF. The V call is TRBV5-4, the J call TRBJ1-2; unclear D gene. This CDR3 comprises 12 residues. Trimming took 2 bases from V and 8 from J, leaving 10 bases between them. CDR1 is SGHNT, CDR2 YYREEE, per germline (reference sequence).

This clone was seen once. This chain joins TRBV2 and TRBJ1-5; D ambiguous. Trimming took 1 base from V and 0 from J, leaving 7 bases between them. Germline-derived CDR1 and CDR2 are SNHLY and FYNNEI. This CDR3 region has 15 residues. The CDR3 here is CASSEGGNSNQPQHF. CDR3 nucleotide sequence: TGTGCCAGCAGTGAAGGCGGGAATAGCAATCAGCCCCAGCATTTT. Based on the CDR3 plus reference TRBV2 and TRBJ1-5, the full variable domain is EPEVTQTPSHQVTQMGQEVILRCVPISNHLYFYWYRQILGQKVEFLVSFYNNEISEKSEIFDDQFSVERPDGSNFTLKIRSTKLEDSAMYFCASSEGGNSNQPQHFGDGTRLSIL.

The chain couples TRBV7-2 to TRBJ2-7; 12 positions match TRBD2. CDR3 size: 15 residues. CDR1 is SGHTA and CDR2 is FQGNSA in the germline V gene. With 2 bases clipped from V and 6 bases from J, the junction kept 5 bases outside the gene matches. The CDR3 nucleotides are TGTGCCAGCAGCTTAACGCCTAGCGGGGGGGTCGAGCAGTACTTC. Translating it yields CASSLTPSGGVEQYF.

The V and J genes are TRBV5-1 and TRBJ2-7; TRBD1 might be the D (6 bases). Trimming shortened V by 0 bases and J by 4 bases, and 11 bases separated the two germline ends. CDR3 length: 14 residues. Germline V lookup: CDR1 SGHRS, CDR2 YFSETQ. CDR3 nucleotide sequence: TGCGCCAGCAGCTTGGACAGGGCGATGTACGAGCAGTACTTC. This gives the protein CASSLDRAMYEQYF.

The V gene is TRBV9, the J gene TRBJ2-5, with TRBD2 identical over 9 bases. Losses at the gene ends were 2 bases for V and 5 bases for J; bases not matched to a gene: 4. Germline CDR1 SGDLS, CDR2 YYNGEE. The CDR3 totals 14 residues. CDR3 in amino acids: CASSVGAGGETQYF. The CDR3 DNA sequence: TGTGCCAGCAGCGTGGGTGCGGGGGGGGAGACCCAGTACTTC.